What follows are 21 T cell receptor beta chains derived from one specimen sequenced in a study of blood T cell repertoires in COVID-19. Sequenced by immunoSEQ multiplex PCR; TCRdb stores in-frame clones only, minus some. Here the sample spans roughly 410,000 clones, about 91% being singletons. Source material: peripheral blood. The receptor source for this set is a woman aged 40 to 50 with COVID-19, enrolled during active disease.

The chain joins TRBV27 to TRBJ1-6; 7 bases are a match to TRBD1. The CDR3 has 16 residues. CDR1 is MNHEY and CDR2 is SMNVEV in the germline V gene (reference sequence). V trimming: 5 bases; J trimming: 10 bases; junction bases outside the gene matches: 14. The CDR3 sequence is CASSPYGTAAASPLHF. The CDR3 DNA follows: TGTGCCAGCAGTCCCTACGGGACAGCAGCTGCCTCACCCCTCCACTTT.

The sample holds one count of this clone. This chain joins TRBV16 and TRBJ1-6; 8 bases fit TRBD1. The CDR3 loop spans 17 amino acids. Per the germline V gene, CDR1 is KGHSY and CDR2 is FQNENV. After removal of 2 bases from V and 7 bases from J, the junction contained 10 bases not matched to a gene. CDR3 in DNA: TGTGCCAGCAGCCAAATTGCGACAGGGGTTGGCAATTCACCCCTCCACTTT. It translates to CASSQIATGVGNSPLHF.

The table lists this clone with a few counts. The sample contains more than one DNA sequence encoding this CDR3. The V gene is TRBV18, the J gene TRBJ1-5; D remains unclear. Germline V gives CDR1 KGHSH, CDR2 LQKENI. This CDR3 region has 13 residues. V was clipped by 3 bases and J by 2 bases, with 5 bases between them. DNA of the CDR3: TGTGCCAGCTCACCTCAGGGCAATCAGCCCCAGCATTTT. Its protein is CASSPQGNQPQHF. The full variable domain, rest sourced from reference TRBV18 and TRBJ1-5, is NAGVMQNPRHLVRRRGQEARLRCSPMKGHSHVYWYRQLPEEGLKFMVYLQKENIIDESGMPKERFSAEFPKEGPSILRIQQVVRGDSAAYFCASSPQGNQPQHFGDGTRLSIL.

The CDR3 here is CASSLAGQGPSSYNSPLHF. CDR3 in DNA: TGCGCCAGCAGCTTGGCCGGACAGGGGCCAAGCTCCTATAATTCACCCCTCCACTTT. The V call is TRBV5-1, the J call TRBJ1-6; 9 nucleotides match TRBD1. The CDR3 runs to 19 residues. The germline V gene has CDR1 SGHRS and CDR2 YFSETQ. Trimming took 0 bases from V and 0 from J; bases not matched to a gene: 7.

This sequence joins TRBV19 and TRBJ1-2, with TRBD1 as a possible D gene (6 bases). The germline V and J ends were trimmed by 1 base and 1 base, with 7 bases remaining between them. CDR3 size: 14 residues. Germline CDR1 is LNHDA and CDR2 is SQIVND (reference sequence). CDR3 DNA: TGTGCCAGTAGTATAGCGGACAGTAACTATGGCTACACCTTC. Its protein product is CASSIADSNYGYTF.

In its sample, this clone was seen a few times. V and J are TRBV9 and TRBJ2-2, with 9 bases identical to TRBD1. V shed 3 bases and J 2 bases; nucleotides not matched to a gene: 8. The CDR3 extends over 17 amino acids. Germline lookup yields CDR1 SGDLS and CDR2 YYNGEE. The DNA of the CDR3 is TGTGCCAGCAGCGCGAAGGGGACAGGGCAAAACACCGGGGAGCTGTTTTTT. Residues: CASSAKGTGQNTGELFF.

The rearrangement uses TRBV28 and TRBJ1-5; D perhaps matches TRBD1 (6 bases). The CDR3 totals 14 residues. The V and J ends lost 10 bases and 6 bases respectively, with 19 bases between them. CDR1 MDHEN and CDR2 SYDVKM come from the germline V gene. CDR3 region: CATRNGGLGQPQHF. The CDR3 DNA sequence: TGTGCCACCAGAAACGGGGGGCTCGGTCAGCCCCAGCATTTT.

The rearrangement joins TRBV28 to TRBJ1-1; 7 bases line up with TRBD1. V lost 2 bases, J lost 6 bases, and 6 bases stayed unmatched. This CDR3 is 14 amino acids long. Germline V gene data show CDR1 as MDHEN and CDR2 as SYDVKM. The DNA of the CDR3 is TGTGCCAGCAGTTTACGGACAGGTCCCCCTGAAGCTTTCTTT. Translating gives CASSLRTGPPEAFF.

This chain links TRBV28 with TRBJ1-5, with D unresolved. The CDR3 is made up of 13 amino acids. Per germline, CDR1 MDHEN and CDR2 SYDVKM. V was shortened by 2 bases and J by 4 bases, with 6 bases between the two germline ends. The CDR3 protein is CASSLPQNQPQHF. For the CDR3, the DNA is TGTGCCAGCAGTTTACCTCAGAATCAGCCCCAGCATTTT. The whole variable domain, filled in from reference TRBV28 and TRBJ1-5, reads DVKVTQSSRYLVKRTGEKVFLECVQDMDHENMFWYRQDPGLGLRLIYFSYDVKMKEKGDIPEGYSVSREKKERFSLILESASTNQTSMYLCASSLPQNQPQHFGDGTRLSIL.

The CDR3 nucleotides read TGTGCCAGCAGTCAAAGACAGGGAGGCTACACCTTC. Amino acid sequence: CASSQRQGGYTF. The chain links TRBV6-2 or TRBV6-3 to TRBJ1-2; 7 bases line up with TRBD1. The CDR3 is 12 amino acids. Germline lookup yields CDR1 MNHEY and CDR2 SVGEGT. Trimming at V came to 5 bases and at J to 8 bases, leaving 5 bases not matched to a gene.

This chain joins TRBV6-5 and TRBJ1-5; D is unresolved. CDR3 length: 12 residues. Germline CDR1 reads MNHEY; CDR2 reads SVGAGI. V was shortened by 5 bases and J by 9 bases, with 11 bases between the two germline ends. The chain's CDR3 is CASSQTGGPQHF. CDR3 in DNA: TGTGCCAGCAGTCAAACCGGCGGGCCCCAGCATTTT.

The rearrangement joins TRBV11-1 to TRBJ2-1; no definite D call. CDR3 size: 15 residues. Germline CDR1 reads SGHAT; CDR2 reads FQDESV (reference sequence). The V and J ends lost 3 bases and 0 bases respectively, with 9 bases between them. CDR3 in DNA: TGTGCCAGCAGCTTCCGGGTTTCCTCCTACAATGAGCAGTTCTTC. Protein product: CASSFRVSSYNEQFF.

The chain recombines TRBV6-5 with TRBJ2-7, with 9 bases aligning to TRBD2. V gave up 0 bases and J gave up 2 bases; unmatched junction bases: 5. In germline, CDR1 is MNHEY, CDR2 SVGAGI. The CDR3 contains 16 residues. CDR3 residues: CASSYSSSGNTYEQYF. The CDR3 DNA reads TGTGCCAGCAGTTACTCGTCTAGCGGGAACACCTACGAGCAGTACTTC.

The V call is TRBV30, the J call TRBJ2-2; 8 bases line up with TRBD1. From germline, CDR1 is GTSNPN and CDR2 SVGIG (reference sequence). CDR3 length: 14 residues. The V segment lost 0 bases and the J segment 6 bases; nucleotides outside the gene matches: 3. The CDR3 here is CAWSVQGGAGELFF. The CDR3, as DNA: TGTGCCTGGAGTGTACAGGGGGGCGCCGGGGAGCTGTTTTTT.

This chain uses TRBV19 with TRBJ1-1; tentative D call: TRBD1 (5 bases). CDR3 length: 13 residues. The ends were cut back, 6 bases at V and 2 bases at J, with 10 bases in the middle. CDR1 is LNHDA and CDR2 is SQIVND in the germline V gene (reference sequence). The CDR3 is CASRRQRNTEAFF. CDR3 sequence (DNA): TGTGCCAGTAGACGACAGAGAAACACTGAAGCTTTCTTT.

J is TRBJ1-2 and V is TRBV9; weak D call: TRBD1 (6 bases). Trimming stripped 5 bases from V and 4 bases from J, with 21 bases between. In germline, CDR1 is SGDLS, CDR2 YYNGEE. The CDR3 has 16 residues. The CDR3 DNA reads as TGTGCCAGCAGTCGCGGTCCAGGGGAGCTTTCCTATGGCTACACCTTC. The encoded protein is CASSRGPGELSYGYTF.

V gene TRBV7-6 combines with J gene TRBJ1-1; D possibly corresponds to TRBD1 (5 bases). CDR1 is SGHVS and CDR2 is FNYEAQ in the germline V gene. The CDR3 totals 14 residues. V dropped 5 bases and J dropped 5 bases, with 15 bases sitting between them. DNA of the CDR3: TGTGCCAGCAGCCTCCGGGACGGGGGTACTGAAGCTTTCTTT. Its protein product is CASSLRDGGTEAFF.

Turning to this clone: A junction end diverges from the germline sequence, so it may reflect a read error. V and J are TRBV7-7 and TRBJ2-5; 7 bases are shared with TRBD1. This CDR3 has 14 amino acids. Germline loops: CDR1 SSHAT, CDR2 FNYEAQ (reference sequence). This CDR3 reads CASSVQGSYETQYF. In nucleotides, the CDR3 is TGTGCTAGCAGCGTACAGGGGTCTTACGAGACCCAGTACTTC. Variable domain in full (rest from reference TRBV7-7 and TRBJ2-5): GAGVSQSPRYKVTKRGQDVTLRCDPISSHATLYWYQQALGQGPEFLTYFNYEAQPDKSGLPSDRFSAERPEGSISTLTIQRTEQRDSAMYRCASSVQGSYETQYFGPGTRLLVL.

J is TRBJ1-1 and V is TRBV6-2 or TRBV6-3, with D unresolved. The V and J ends lost 6 bases and 1 base respectively, with 12 bases between them. CDR3 length: 14 residues. Germline V gene data show CDR1 as MNHEY and CDR2 as SVGEGT. The CDR3 sequence: CASSPRHPNTEAFF. The CDR3 region has the DNA TGTGCCAGCAGCCCCCGACACCCGAACACTGAAGCTTTCTTT.

The chain joins TRBV6-5 to TRBJ1-3, with 7 bases aligning to TRBD1. Germline V gene sequence: CDR1 MNHEY, CDR2 SVGAGI. J gave up 0 bases and V 6 bases, and 5 bases lay outside the gene matches. This CDR3 region has 15 residues. CDR3 DNA sequence: TGTGCCAGCAGACAAGGGACAGCCTCTGGAAACACCATATATTTT. Translating it yields CASRQGTASGNTIYF.

The DNA of the CDR3 is TGTGCTAGTGGTTTGCCCCACTACGAGCAGTACTTC. This encodes CASGLPHYEQYF. This chain uses TRBV12-5 with TRBJ2-7; no clear D. Germline-derived CDR1 and CDR2 are LGHNT and FRNRAP. V gave up 2 bases and J gave up 3 bases, with 5 bases separating them. The length of the CDR3 is 12 residues.